The rows below give T cell receptor beta chains drawn from one sample of a study of blood T cell repertoires in COVID-19. Sequenced by immunoSEQ multiplex PCR; TCRdb stores in-frame clones only, minus some. The sample consists of roughly 500,000 clones, roughly 88% of them appearing once. The sample was PBMCs or T cells enriched from blood (not recorded which). The receptors come from a woman in her thirties or forties who had recovered from COVID-19. Each CDR3 is given without its conserved first and last residue. Only part of the rows carry a size: once, few, many, or a class if the clone is expanded.

. | 9 | TRBJ2-7 | TRBV7-6 | ASGEGGEQY
once | 16 | TRBJ2-2 | TRBV4-1 | ASSHASGRAPNTGELF
. | 13 | TRBJ1-4 | TRBV4-2 | ASSQDGGNNEKLF
. | 12 | TRBJ2-7 | TRBV7-2 | ASSLDRGSYEQY
. | 14 | TRBJ2-7 | TRBV3-1/TRBV3-2 | ASSHPRASGSYEQY
. | 14 | TRBJ2-5 | TRBV30 | AWIGSRAGAGETQY
. | 12 | TRBJ1-2 | TRBV3-1/TRBV3-2 | ASGEGQGMDGYT
. | 12 | TRBJ1-1 | TRBV2 | ASRSLTGNTEAF
few | 15 | TRBJ1-1 | TRBV3-1/TRBV3-2 | ASSPRRRAISPTEAF
. | 12 | TRBJ2-2 | TRBV27 | ASSLSIGAGELF
. | 13 | TRBJ2-5 | TRBV15 | ATSRDKKQGSAQY
. | 12 | TRBJ2-7 | TRBV4-2 | ASSHIKDWQEQY
. | 13 | TRBJ1-1 | TRBV9 | ASSRQGQQNTEAF
. | 12 | TRBJ2-7 | TRBV7-2 | ASSLLGQGGEQY
. | 12 | TRBJ1-1 | TRBV29-1 | SVVGQRTGDEAF
. | 14 | TRBJ1-1 | TRBV5-6 | ASSLGTGTVNTEAF
. | 12 | TRBJ2-7 | TRBV28 | ASDTPRERYEQY
. | 15 | TRBJ2-1 | TRBV11-3 | ASSPGLGGSSYNEQF
few | 12 | TRBJ1-5 | TRBV19 | ASTFQGSDQPQH
. | 11 | TRBJ1-1 | TRBV7-9 | ASSLDLRAEAF
. | 13 | TRBJ1-5 | TRBV27 | ASSFWSDGNQPQH
. | 17 | TRBJ1-5 | TRBV6-2/TRBV6-3 | ASSYRRGDRSGSNQPQH
few | 11 | TRBJ1-1 | TRBV9 | ASSPRGRTEAF
. | 13 | TRBJ1-2 | TRBV6-5 | ASSYGDGGTYGYT
once | 15 | TRBJ2-7 | TRBV6-2/TRBV6-3 | ASIPSLFRGSTYEQY
. | 11 | TRBJ2-5 | TRBV29-1 | SAGQGLWETQY
once | 14 | TRBJ1-1 | TRBV3-1/TRBV3-2 | ASSPRGQAMNTEAF
. | 17 | TRBJ2-4 | TRBV3-1/TRBV3-2 | ASSQEYGLVGIAKNIQY
. | 11 | TRBJ1-4 | TRBV5-6 | ASSLPTNEKLF
. | 14 | TRBJ2-5 | TRBV18 | ASSPVAGGPGETQY
many | 13 | TRBJ2-2 | TRBV27 | ASSHRGSPPGELF
. | 13 | TRBJ1-6 | TRBV19 | ASSIRVGDNSPLH
. | 12 | TRBJ2-7 | TRBV10-1 | ASSDQQGPYEQY
. | 11 | TRBJ1-5 | TRBV19 | ASRKTGYPPQH
. | 12 | TRBJ2-1 | TRBV4-1 | ASSHGLATDEQF
. | 14 | TRBJ1-1 | TRBV11-2 | ASSSPLRQGNTEAF
. | 13 | TRBJ1-5 | TRBV5-1 | ASSLGGGGYQPQH
. | 13 | TRBJ2-5 | TRBV7-6 | ASSRGAGKTETQY
. | 12 | TRBJ2-1 | TRBV4-2 | ASSQAPSLNEQF
. | 15 | TRBJ2-1 | TRBV27 | ASSGTGGPRAYNEQF
. | 14 | TRBJ1-5 | TRBV19 | ASSMLSGQSNQPQH
. | 13 | TRBJ2-7 | TRBV30 | AWSAAGQGRYEQY
. | 15 | TRBJ2-1 | TRBV6-4 | ASTIAGEGGAYNEQF
. | 12 | TRBJ2-5 | TRBV7-2 | ASSLRSGQETQY
. | 11 | TRBJ1-2 | TRBV12-3/TRBV12-4 | ASSPTMDYGYT
. | 12 | TRBJ2-5 | TRBV4-2 | ASSAGPIQETQY
. | 12 | TRBJ1-1 | TRBV6-5 | ASSRQGLNTEAF
few | 13 | TRBJ1-4 | TRBV6-1 | ASSELRGSGEKLF